This T cell receptor (beta chain) was observed in a study of shared clonotypes between healthy human individuals. Study-wide findings and caveats: Naive subsets, compared against memory subsets, generally had larger estimated richness values.

The method was immunoSEQ multiplex PCR; TCRdb's version includes in-frame clones alone and lacks a portion of them. The sample lists approximately 2.3 million clones; approximately 93% were seen once. Of note for this clone: Its target is not known.

Trimming cost V 3 bases and J 7 bases, with 20 bases left between them. The CDR3 extends over 16 amino acids. Germline values: CDR1 SGHRS, CDR2 YFSETQ. This receptor was obtained from a man between 18 and 29 years old in good health. Some clones in this sample may be carry-over from other donors' samples. The sample was naive CD4+ T cells from PBMCs. Subset indicated: CD45RA+ positively selected. J is TRBJ2-1 and V is TRBV5-1; D unclear. The CDR3 region has the DNA TGCGCCAGCAGCTGGGCAGGCGGCTCGATGGGGAATGAGCAGTTCTTC. This gives the protein CASSWAGGSMGNEQFF.